The 20 T cell receptor beta chains presented below share a single source sample, sequenced in a study of early T cells in non-severe SARS-CoV-2 infection. TCRdb ran MiXCR on the 5' RACE reads and lists one entry per CDR3 protein. The repertoire holds tens of thousands of distinct CDR3 sequences, with 12% as singletons. The specimen comprised whole blood, sampled at baseline. These receptors came from an adult who was a healthcare worker with PCR-confirmed SARS-CoV-2 infection or an uninfected control (not recorded which). The donor label of this sample is uncertain.

The genes are TRBV4-1 and TRBJ2-2; 7 nucleotides line up with TRBD1. V was clipped by 3 bases and J by 4 bases; unmatched bases: 8. CDR1 and CDR2 (germline): MGHRA, YSYEKL. The CDR3 runs to 16 residues. The CDR3 loop reads CASSQGQTGGTGELFF. CDR3 bases: TGCGCCAGCAGCCAGGGACAGACTGGGGGCACCGGGGAGCTGTTTTTT.

The rearrangement joins TRBV5-1 to TRBJ1-5, with TRBD1 matching 7 bases. The V and J ends lost 9 bases and 0 bases, in that order; junction bases with no gene match: 12. This CDR3 contains 16 residues. Germline CDR1 and CDR2: SGHRS and YFSETQ. CDR3 protein: CANSPGQLYSNQPQHF. CDR3 in DNA: TGCGCCAACTCTCCGGGACAGCTATATAGCAATCAGCCCCAGCATTTT.

This clonotype was counted between two and nine times. This chain joins TRBV19 and TRBJ1-2; D may be TRBD1 (5 bases). The CDR3 totals 16 residues. The V end lost 4 bases, the J end lost 5 bases, and 20 bases lay between the germline ends. Germline CDR1 LNHDA, CDR2 SQIVND (reference sequence). The CDR3 sequence: CASSRTGTLFHYGYTF. The DNA for the CDR3 is TGTGCCAGTAGTAGAACCGGGACCCTTTTCCATTATGGCTACACCTTC.

J is TRBJ2-7 and V is TRBV21-1. TRBV21-1 constitutes a pseudogene. The CDR3 extends over 16 amino acids. This chain's CDR3 is CASSKIHLRDSYEQYV. As DNA, the CDR3 is TGTGCCAGCAGCAAAATTCATCTAAGAGACTCCTACGAGCAGTACGTC.

There are a few counts of this clonotype. The chain carries TRBV30 and TRBJ2-1, with D possibly TRBD1 on 5 matching bases. From germline, CDR1 is GTSNPN and CDR2 SVGIG (reference sequence). CDR3 size: 12 residues. The V end lost 3 bases, the J end lost 4 bases, and 7 bases lay between the germline ends. DNA of the CDR3: TGTGCCTGGAGAAGGACATACAATGAGCAGTTCTTC. Translation gives CAWRRTYNEQFF.

The chain joins TRBV30 to TRBJ2-1; perhaps TRBD1 as D (5 bases). Trimming cost V 4 bases and J 3 bases, with 13 bases left between them. This CDR3 is 14 amino acids long. Germline V lookup: CDR1 GTSNPN, CDR2 SVGIG (reference sequence). CDR3 region: CAWTHRTLYNEQFF. In DNA form, the CDR3 reads TGTGCCTGGACCCATAGGACACTCTACAATGAGCAGTTCTTC. Supplemented by reference TRBV30 and TRBJ2-1, the full variable domain reads SQTIHQWPATLVQPVGSPLSLECTVEGTSNPNLYWYRQAAGRGLQLLFYSVGIGQISSEVPQNLSASRPQDRQFILSSKKLLLSDSGFYLCAWTHRTLYNEQFFGPGTRLTVL.

In this sample, this clonotype turned up a few times. This chain connects TRBV10-1 to TRBJ2-6, with unresolved D. Germline V gene lookup returns CDR1 WNHNN and CDR2 SYGVQD (reference sequence). V lost 3 bases to trimming and J lost 4 bases, with 13 bases between them. The CDR3 has 16 amino acids. The CDR3 region is CASSEEPGLGANVLTF. The CDR3 DNA reads as TGCGCCAGCAGTGAAGAGCCCGGTCTCGGGGCCAACGTCCTGACTTTC.

V is TRBV12-3 or TRBV12-4 and J is TRBJ1-2, with no clear D. The CDR3 length is 14 residues. V was trimmed by 7 bases and J by 7 bases, leaving 19 bases between them. CDR3 residues: CASTRLPYIAGYTF. Here the CDR3 DNA reads TGTGCCAGCACCCGCTTGCCGTACATAGCTGGCTACACCTTC.

This clonotype was counted between two and nine times. Here the CDR3 reads CASSESGRPTDTQYF. CDR3 DNA: TGTGCCAGCAGTGAATCGGGCAGACCCACAGATACGCAGTATTTT. The chain carries TRBV25-1 and TRBJ2-3; D gene unclear. Germline V lookup: CDR1 MGHDK, CDR2 SYGVNS. The CDR3 has 15 amino acids. V lost 1 base to trimming and J lost 2 bases, with 10 bases between them.

The V and J genes are TRBV5-1 and TRBJ2-1; TRBD1 agrees at 8 bases. Germline CDR1 SGHRS, CDR2 YFSETQ. V lost 4 bases and J lost 6; bases outside the gene matches: 3. The CDR3 runs to 13 residues. DNA of the CDR3: TGCGCCAGCAGCCCTGGACAGGGCAATGAGCAGTTCTTC. Translated, it gives CASSPGQGNEQFF.

The rearrangement links TRBV6-4 to TRBJ1-2, with TRBD1 matching 9 bases. This CDR3 spans 16 amino acids. J was trimmed by 4 bases and V by 1 base; bases with no gene match: 7. CDR1 and CDR2 (germline): MRHNA, SNTAGT. The CDR3 DNA is TGTGCCAGCAGTGACTTCGAGGGGACAGGGACCTATGGCTACACCTTC. Translation gives CASSDFEGTGTYGYTF.

In this sample, this clonotype turned up many times. The chain joins TRBV12-3 or TRBV12-4 to TRBJ1-2, with 9 bases matching TRBD1. The CDR3 extends over 15 amino acids. Unmatched junction bases numbered 8, after V lost 7 bases and J lost 2 bases. The CDR3 loop reads CASNHRDRENYGYTF. The CDR3 DNA sequence: TGTGCCAGCAATCACCGGGACAGGGAAAACTATGGCTACACCTTC.

This clonotype was observed at least ten times. The V and J genes are TRBV5-1 and TRBJ2-1; 8 bases agree with TRBD2. From germline, CDR1 is SGHRS and CDR2 YFSETQ. V lost 2 bases and J lost 10; bases outside the gene matches: 5. This CDR3 region has 13 residues. CDR3 loop: CASSFTTSAEQFF. The CDR3, as DNA: TGCGCCAGCAGCTTCACGACTAGCGCCGAGCAGTTCTTC. Supplemented by reference TRBV5-1 and TRBJ2-1, the full variable domain reads KAGVTQTPRYLIKTRGQQVTLSCSPISGHRSVSWYQQTPGQGLQFLFEYFSETQRNKGNFPGRFSGRQFSNSRSEMNVSTLELGDSALYLCASSFTTSAEQFFGPGTRLTVL.

This clonotype was counted many times. This rearrangement joins TRBV7-3 to TRBJ1-1; D perhaps matches TRBD1 (5 bases). This CDR3 contains 15 residues. CDR1 is SGHTA, CDR2 FQGTGA, per germline. Trimming took 1 base from V and 0 from J, leaving 9 bases between them. CDR3 residues: CASSLIAGLNTEAFF. CDR3 in DNA: TGTGCCAGCAGCTTAATAGCAGGGCTGAACACTGAAGCTTTCTTT.

This clonotype has only a few counts. The chain couples TRBV6-5 to TRBJ2-7; D tentatively fits TRBD1 or TRBD2 (5 bases each). Looked up from germline, CDR1 is MNHEY and CDR2 is SVGAGI. CDR3 size: 14 residues. V was pared by 6 bases and J by 0 bases, with 12 bases between. CDR3 region: CASRMGRYSYEQYV. The DNA for the CDR3 is TGTGCCAGCAGGATGGGACGATACTCCTACGAGCAGTACGTC.

This clonotype was counted only a few times. The chain employs TRBV6-2 or TRBV6-3 and TRBJ1-5; 8 bases map to TRBD1. CDR3 size: 16 residues. Germline V gene data show CDR1 as MNHEY and CDR2 as SVGEGT. With V trimmed by 4 bases and J by 1 base, 6 bases remained unmatched. CDR3 nucleotide sequence: TGTGCCAGCAGTTGGTCAGGGGGCGCGAGCAATCAGCCCCAGCATTTT. This codes for CASSWSGGASNQPQHF.

This clonotype was observed a handful of times. The genes are TRBV6-4 and TRBJ2-3; TRBD2 matches at 7 bases. The V and J ends lost 2 bases and 1 base, in that order; junction bases with no gene match: 3. CDR3 size: 15 residues. The germline V gene encodes CDR1 MRHNA and CDR2 SNTAGT. The CDR3 bases are TGTGCCAGCAGTGACAAGAGCGGGGGCACAGATACGCAGTATTTT. The encoded protein is CASSDKSGGTDTQYF.

This clonotype was seen only a few times. The CDR3, as DNA: TGTGCCAGCAGTTACAGGGGACAGCACTGGAACACTGAAGCTTTCTTT. This codes for CASSYRGQHWNTEAFF. This sequence joins TRBV6-6 and TRBJ1-1; 7 nucleotides match TRBD1. There are 16 residues in the CDR3. The germline CDR1 and CDR2 sequences are MNHNY and SVGAGI (reference sequence). The ends lost 2 bases at V and 1 base at J; junction bases unmatched: 7.

The rearrangement uses TRBV12-3 or TRBV12-4 and TRBJ2-1; D perhaps matches TRBD1 (6 bases). V lost 1 base and J 7 bases, leaving 14 bases between the germline ends. The CDR3 runs 15 residues. The CDR3 DNA sequence: TGTGCCAGCAGTTTAGTCCAGGGGAGTGTTAATGAGCAGTTCTTC. Translation gives CASSLVQGSVNEQFF.

V is TRBV12-3 or TRBV12-4 and J is TRBJ1-5; D ambiguous. V was pared by 5 bases and J by 0 bases, with 8 bases between. This CDR3 has 14 residues. Here the CDR3 reads CASSAYNSNQPQHF. The CDR3 DNA reads TGTGCCAGCAGTGCTTATAATAGCAATCAGCCCCAGCATTTT.